This T cell receptor beta chain emerged from a study of shared clonotypes between healthy human individuals. Findings and caveats of the study: As a rule, naive subsets had a larger estimated richness than memory subsets. Among a handful of donors, around 5% of naive CD4 clonotypes were found in common.

Germline V gene sequence: CDR1 SGHRS, CDR2 YFSETQ. Trimming pared 0 bases from V and 0 bases from J, leaving 7 bases between. The CDR3 has 15 residues. TCRdb keeps only in-frame clones here, not all; method: immunoSEQ multiplex PCR. The profile shows about 2.4 million clones, approximately 94% of them singletons. About this clone: As yet, its antigen is unknown.

Material: naive CD4+ T cells from PBMCs. The subset is: CD45RA+ positively selected. This clonotype originated in a young man in good health. Some clones in this sample may be carry-over from other donors' samples. V usage is TRBV5-1 and J usage is TRBJ2-1; D gene ambiguous. In DNA, the CDR3 is TGCGCCAGCAGCTTGGTAATCAGCTCCTACAATGAGCAGTTCTTC. It yields the protein CASSLVISSYNEQFF.